The clone carrying this T cell receptor beta chain was recorded at least ten times. The data derive from a study of identical twins. V shed 5 bases and J shed 5 bases, with 15 bases lying between them. CDR3 length: 14 residues. CDR1 LNHDA and CDR2 SQIVND come from the germline V gene (reference sequence). One entry per CDR3 protein, called by TCRdb with MiXCR from the 5' RACE reads. The sample shows 600,000 to 850,000 distinct CDR3 sequences, 18% of them seen only once. The same specimen was also included in a second study, on T cells expressing NK-cell markers.

This sequence originates from a woman aged 18-29 years in good health. The J gene is TRBJ2-5, the V gene TRBV19, with D unresolved. The source material was PBMCs. The CDR3 coding sequence is TGTGCCAGTAGTGACACCTCAAGGGCGGAGACCCAGTACTTC. Its protein is CASSDTSRAETQYF.